This entry describes one TCR beta chain. Its antigen is not identified. This record belongs to a study of regulatory T cells. The CDR3 length is 13 residues. Trimming shortened V by 1 base and J by 2 bases, and 6 bases separated the two germline ends. Germline V gives CDR1 MNHNS, CDR2 SASEGT. The primer mix had 52 TRBV and 13 TRBJ primers. Measured with immunoSEQ multiplex PCR; TCRdb has only the in-frame clones, and not every one. The table lists about 6,100 clones, 75% to 90% of them singletons, with around 1.9% in the top ten. Regarding the study as a whole: CD3G-deficient patients' regulatory T cells showed reduced Shannon diversity versus autologous conventional CD4+ and control regulatory cells.

The V call is TRBV6-1, the J call TRBJ2-7; D uncertain. Sequencing was performed on CD4+ Tregs sorted from blood. The sequence was collected from a young adult with CD3G deficiency. The CDR3 sequence is CASSEVLTYEQYF. CDR3 DNA sequence: TGTGCCAGCAGTGAAGTCCTAACCTACGAGCAGTACTTC.